A single T cell receptor beta chain is shown here with its context. Antigen specificity is unknown. This sample was taken from a study of cytomegalovirus exposure and HLA in healthy donors. At the level of the study: Caucasian-associated ancestry cluster membership applied to around 80% of nearly 400 genotyped donors. General study results and limits: Per a prior analysis, the majority of TCR beta V segments were productive roughly 90% or roughly 30% of the time. With DRB1 most and HLA-C fewest, TCR association rates differed between HLA loci in a later analysis.

Primers for the PCR totalled 60 Vbeta and 13 Jbeta. Data came from immunoSEQ multiplex PCR; TCRdb stores just in-frame clones and leaves some out. The sample holds 100,000 or so clones, roughly two thirds seen once. The source material was PBMCs. This TCR was recovered from a man in his fifties or sixties in good health and CMV-seronegative.

CDR3 sequence (DNA): TGTGCCAGCAGCTTCCTGGGCGGGATCACCACAGATACGCAGTATTTT. The encoded protein is CASSFLGGITTDTQYF. The rearrangement joins TRBV11-2 to TRBJ2-3, with TRBD2 as a possible D gene (6 bases). The CDR3 runs to 16 residues. Trimming removed 3 bases at V and 2 bases at J, with 15 bases between. The germline V gene encodes CDR1 SGHAT and CDR2 FQNNGV. The variable domain in full, completed from reference TRBV11-2 and TRBJ2-3, reads EAGVAQSPRYKIIEKRQSVAFWCNPISGHATLYWYQQILGQGPKLLIQFQNNGVVDDSQLPKDRFSAERLKGVDSTLKIQPAKLEDSAVYLCASSFLGGITTDTQYFGPGTRLTVL.